Presented here are 18 T cell receptor beta chains from one specimen sequenced in a study of OX40 agonist ivuxolimab in advanced cancers. Data came from immunoSEQ multiplex PCR; TCRdb stores just in-frame clones and leaves some out. The sample includes tens of thousands of clones, about 89% of them seen just once. Sequences were derived from CD4+ or CD8+ T cells sorted from blood, sampled in a trial of the OX40 agonist ivuxolimab. These receptors were obtained from an adult with an advanced solid tumor such as melanoma, head and neck, liver or kidney cancer.

V is TRBV6-1 and J is TRBJ1-1, with D possibly being TRBD1 (6 bases). CDR1 MNHNS and CDR2 SASEGT come from the germline V gene. Trimming cost V 3 bases and J 8 bases, with 10 bases left between them. The CDR3 has 12 amino acids. CDR3 sequence: CASSDRGWEAFF. The CDR3 coding sequence is TGTGCCAGCAGTGACAGGGGTTGGGAAGCTTTCTTT.

This clone was detected once. The chain is built from TRBV5-1 and TRBJ2-4; D is undetermined. Germline-derived CDR1 and CDR2 are SGHRS and YFSETQ. Between the trimmed V and J ends, which lost 4 bases and 5 bases, there was a span of 10 bases. The length of the CDR3 is 13 residues. CDR3 coding DNA: TGCGCCAGCAGCCCGGAGCCCGAAAACATTCAGTACTTC. This encodes CASSPEPENIQYF.

This chain connects TRBV18 to TRBJ2-1, with D possibly matching TRBD2 (6 bases). CDR3 length equals 13 residues. V was cut by 0 bases and J by 8 bases, with 8 bases left in between. Germline CDR1 and CDR2: KGHSH and LQKENI. The CDR3 nucleotides are TGTGCCAGCTCACCACCGGCTAGCGATGAGCAGTTCTTC. It translates to CASSPPASDEQFF.

V and J are TRBV19 and TRBJ2-7; either TRBD1 or TRBD2 may supply D (5 bases each). Per germline, CDR1 LNHDA and CDR2 SQIVND (reference sequence). V lost 3 bases, J lost 2 bases, and 11 bases lay in between. The CDR3 covers 14 residues. CDR3 residues: CASSIGTSPYEQYF. The DNA for the CDR3 is TGTGCCAGTAGTATTGGGACGTCCCCCTACGAGCAGTACTTC.

The CDR3 here is CASSQGAHSNQPQHF. The CDR3 DNA sequence: TGTGCCAGCAGTCAGGGGGCCCATAGCAATCAGCCCCAGCATTTT. This rearrangement joins TRBV27 to TRBJ1-5, with 8 nucleotides matching TRBD1. This CDR3 contains 15 residues. Germline trimming cut 5 bases from V and 0 bases from J; bases unmatched to any gene: 3. Germline CDR1 and CDR2: MNHEY and SMNVEV (reference sequence).

Written as DNA, the CDR3 is TGTGCCAGCAGTGGCTCCGGGGAACGCTACGAGCAGTACTTC. Its protein product is CASSGSGERYEQYF. The chain employs TRBV28 and TRBJ2-7; a possible D gene is TRBD2 (5 bases). V gave up 5 bases and J gave up 3 bases, with 14 bases separating them. From germline, CDR1 is MDHEN and CDR2 SYDVKM. This CDR3 spans 14 amino acids.

The J gene is TRBJ2-7, the V gene TRBV15; D not resolved. V lost 0 bases to trimming and J lost 3 bases, with 15 bases between them. The CDR3 length is 16 residues. The germline CDR1 and CDR2 sequences are LNHNV and YYDKDF (reference sequence). This CDR3 is CATSRDLVGSLYEQYF. The CDR3 DNA reads TGTGCCACCAGCAGAGATCTAGTTGGCAGCCTCTACGAGCAGTACTTC.

This rearrangement joins TRBV23-1 to TRBJ1-1; D is perhaps TRBD1 (5 bases). TRBV23-1 is an open reading frame, and its role is uncertain. V was cut by 0 bases and J by 5 bases, with 13 bases left in between. The CDR3 is 15 residues long. Here the CDR3 reads CASSQSEPEGTEAFF. DNA of the CDR3: TGCGCCAGCAGTCAATCCGAGCCCGAGGGGACTGAAGCTTTCTTT.

This clone was recorded once. The chain is built from TRBV11-3 and TRBJ2-7, with D possibly being TRBD1 (6 bases). Trimming removed 3 bases from V and 1 base from J, with 13 bases in between. The CDR3 runs 15 residues. Germline assignment: CDR1 SGHNT and CDR2 YENEEA. CDR3 loop: CASSFQQGPSYEQYF. The CDR3 DNA follows: TGTGCCAGCAGCTTTCAACAGGGCCCGTCCTACGAGCAGTACTTC.

The chain uses TRBV29-1 and TRBJ1-2; 7 positions match TRBD1. CDR1 is SQVTM and CDR2 is ANQGSEA in the germline V gene. With V trimmed by 5 bases and J by 6 bases, 9 bases remained unmatched. This CDR3 has 13 residues. The CDR3 DNA is TGCAGCGTTCCGTTGACAGGGAACGATGGCTACACCTTC. The encoded protein is CSVPLTGNDGYTF. Drawing the rest from reference TRBV29-1 and TRBJ1-2, the complete variable domain is SAVISQKPSRDICQRGTSLTIQCQVDSQVTMMFWYRQQPGQSLTLIATANQGSEATYESGFVIDKFPISRPNLTFSTLTVSNMSPEDSSIYLCSVPLTGNDGYTFGSGTRLTVV.

The chain couples TRBV14 to TRBJ1-1; 7 bases are a match to TRBD1. From germline, CDR1 is SGHDN and CDR2 FVKESK. The ends lost 1 base at V and 8 bases at J; junction bases unmatched: 4. The CDR3 is 13 residues long. This CDR3 is CASSQVGGGEAFF. As DNA, the CDR3 is TGTGCCAGCAGCCAAGTAGGAGGGGGCGAAGCTTTCTTT.

The gene calls are TRBV6-5 and TRBJ1-3; D gene unclear. Germline CDR1 and CDR2: MNHEY and SVGAGI. V was pared by 2 bases and J by 2 bases, with 10 bases between. The CDR3 runs to 15 residues. Here the CDR3 DNA reads TGTGCCAGCAGTTACGGGGAACAGACTGGAAACACCATATATTTT. Its translation: CASSYGEQTGNTIYF.

The J gene is TRBJ2-7, the V gene TRBV15; D ambiguous. This CDR3 is 16 amino acids long. V shed 0 bases and J shed 3 bases, with 15 bases lying between them. CDR1 LNHNV and CDR2 YYDKDF come from the germline V gene (reference sequence). The CDR3 DNA follows: TGTGCCACCAGCAGAGATTCGGGCCGCCTGTACTACGAGCAGTACTTC. Its protein is CATSRDSGRLYYEQYF.

This sequence joins TRBV5-4 and TRBJ1-1; D may be TRBD1 (5 bases). The germline V and J ends were trimmed by 1 base and 2 bases, with 12 bases remaining between them. Germline CDR1 is SGHNT and CDR2 is YYREEE (reference sequence). CDR3 size: 15 residues. The CDR3 here is CASSLKLGENTEAFF. CDR3 sequence (DNA): TGTGCCAGCAGCTTGAAGTTAGGGGAAAACACTGAAGCTTTCTTT.

This clone appeared once. The chain has TRBV13 and TRBJ2-5; D is perhaps TRBD1 or TRBD2 (5 bases each). The CDR3 covers 11 residues. Germline V gene sequence: CDR1 PRHDT, CDR2 FYEKMQ (reference sequence). V lost 8 bases and J lost 7, with 11 bases in between. The CDR3 loop reads CASGGTGTQYF. CDR3 bases: TGTGCCAGCGGGGGTACGGGGACCCAGTACTTC.

This clone was seen a single time. The sample holds other DNA sequences that translate to the same CDR3. The chain links TRBV2 to TRBJ2-5; no clear D gene. V gave up 3 bases and J gave up 5 bases, with 7 bases separating them. The CDR3 sequence is 12 residues long. Germline V CDR1 and CDR2: SNHLY, FYNNEI. This CDR3 reads CASSEVEETQYF. The DNA for the CDR3 is TGTGCCAGCAGTGAGGTGGAGGAGACCCAGTACTTC.

This clone appeared a few times. This chain links TRBV5-6 with TRBJ2-5; D is possibly TRBD1 (6 bases). The CDR3 is 15 amino acids. V lost 0 bases to trimming and J lost 6 bases, with 15 bases between them. The germline V gene encodes CDR1 SGHDT and CDR2 YYEEEE. CDR3 residues: CASSLGRGAIKTQYF. CDR3 bases: TGTGCCAGCAGCTTGGGCAGGGGCGCGATAAAGACCCAGTACTTC.

The chain links TRBV27 to TRBJ2-7; TRBD1 aligns across 8 bases. The CDR3 spans 14 residues. Germline loops: CDR1 MNHEY, CDR2 SMNVEV (reference sequence). Trimming took 3 bases from V and 5 from J; bases not matched to a gene: 6. The CDR3 sequence is CASSLRQGRNEQYF. CDR3 nucleotides: TGTGCCAGCAGTTTGAGACAGGGGAGGAACGAGCAGTACTTC.